This T cell receptor beta chain was captured by sequencing in a study of PD-L1 blockade in urothelial cancer. Study overall: Most of the 29 patients were men who had bladder-origin urothelial cancer. The number of prior chemotherapy regimens per patient was 0 to 3.

CDR3 size: 17 residues. V shed 1 base and J shed 6 bases, with 21 bases lying between them. Germline lookup yields CDR1 MGHDK and CDR2 SYGVNS. Sequencing used immunoSEQ multiplex PCR; TCRdb keeps in-frame clones, though not all of them. The table lists 30,000 to 40,000 clones, around 83% of them singletons, with approximately 15% in the top ten. The rearrangement joins TRBV25-1 to TRBJ1-1; D may be TRBD1 (5 bases). The source material was PBMCs, sampled around atezolizumab (anti-PD-L1) treatment. The TCR sequence derives from a man aged 55 to 70 with urothelial cancer. CDR3 loop: CASSESRQGGVRAEAFF. The CDR3, as DNA: TGTGCCAGCAGTGAATCCAGGCAGGGTGGGGTTAGGGCTGAAGCTTTCTTT.